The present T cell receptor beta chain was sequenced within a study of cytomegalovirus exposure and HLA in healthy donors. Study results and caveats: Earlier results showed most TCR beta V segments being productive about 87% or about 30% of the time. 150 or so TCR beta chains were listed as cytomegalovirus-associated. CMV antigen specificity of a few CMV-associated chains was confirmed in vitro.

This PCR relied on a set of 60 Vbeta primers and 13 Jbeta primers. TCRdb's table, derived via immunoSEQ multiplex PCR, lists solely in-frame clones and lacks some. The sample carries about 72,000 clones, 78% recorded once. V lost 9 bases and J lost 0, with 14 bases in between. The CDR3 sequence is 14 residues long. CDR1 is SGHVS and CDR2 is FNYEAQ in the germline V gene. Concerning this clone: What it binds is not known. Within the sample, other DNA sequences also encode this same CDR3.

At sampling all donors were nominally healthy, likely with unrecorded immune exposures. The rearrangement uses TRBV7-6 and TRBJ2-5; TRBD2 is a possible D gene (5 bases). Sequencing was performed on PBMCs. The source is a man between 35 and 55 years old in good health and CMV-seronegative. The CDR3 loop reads CASSVPGYQETQYF. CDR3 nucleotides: TGTGCCAGTAGCGTGCCGGGTTACCAAGAGACCCAGTACTTC.